This T cell receptor (beta chain) comes out of a study of T cell repertoires in ileal Crohn's disease (dated by TCRdb to between 2018 and 2021). Study-wide context: Median disease duration was approximately 8.3 years, and about 36% of patients were identified as active smokers at the time of surgery. Roughly half of the patients were given postoperative therapy, with 18 on anti-TNF agents and over 9 on thiopurines. Every patient underwent surgery because of a complication, which was stricturing disease in around 60% and penetrating disease in about 40%. Endoscopic postoperative recurrence was defined by a Rutgeerts score above i0. A total of around 150 mucosal samples from roughly 60 patients were sequenced, with samples obtained at several locations on the surgical specimen and at postoperative endoscopy. TCR repertoire analysis was done in fewer than 65 Crohn's disease patients from a prospective multicentre cohort. The study ran alongside a multicentre cohort designed to identify predictors of early endoscopic recurrence after ileocolonic resection. M6 samples consisted of neoterminal ileum biopsies collected during postoperative colonoscopy. The full study reports these points: Compared with CD4 T cells, sorted CD8 T cells contained more high-frequency clones, which suggests that the mucosal expansions were mostly CD8. Mucosal CD4 and CD8 T cells were sorted and sequenced only in a subgroup of patients, the size of which was not stated. The timing of postoperative endoscopy varied within the first year after surgery, and the median delay was 6.9 months. A significantly higher proportion of clonal expansions was observed in active smokers at surgery than in non-smokers (roughly 27% vs 19%, p=0.02). Endoscopic recurrence was found to be associated with higher high-frequency clone percentages at surgery, and recurrence was observed in all patients with clonality above 26.8% (18/57).

Via the germline V gene, CDR1 is SNHLY and CDR2 FYNNEI. The CDR3 numbers 11 residues from cysteine through phenylalanine. CDR3 DNA only is kept here, 33 bases in frame from base 1. V and J are trimmed by 7 bases and 8 bases, and the gene matches miss 4 bases of the junction. This clone was seen more than once but under ten times. This receptor's antigen is unknown. No qualities accompany the bases; no much larger clone lies one base away. Roughly 500 nanograms of biopsy DNA per sample were submitted for commercial TCRB immunosequencing. Adaptive Biotechnology amplified CDR3 regions from genomic DNA with a two-step multiplex PCR that controlled for amplification bias. Primers for every V and J gene segment were used in the first PCR, and barcodes and Illumina adapters were added in the second PCR. An Illumina instrument was used to sequence the CDR3 libraries. On the authors' methods: Vendor-provided pipelines were combined with custom analysis of raw data in R/Bioconductor under R version 3.3.0. Clonality, ranging from 0 to 1, was calculated as the inverse of the normalised Shannon entropy of all productive clones. The repertoire share taken up by the top 100 clones defined high-frequency clones, and only clones that passed a 95% confidence test were kept. The Simpson index measured repertoire diversity, and the Morisita-Horn index measured overlap between samples. Imported from immuneACCESS, the table was reduced by TCRdb to in-frame sequences with V and J called. These copies leave out some clones; in studies compared against another copy, an unresolved V gene accounts for under half, and the cause of the remainder is not known. V and J calls and clone size are given by that table; D and trimming were obtained from the DNA. A total of about 1,200 clones appear in this sample, around four fifths of them only once. Of the sample, about 13% falls within the top ten clones.

This specimen's time point label, interpreted: neoterminal ileum biopsy at postoperative endoscopy, about 6 months after surgery. Adults with ileal or ileocolonic Crohn's disease and an indication for ileocolonic resection were eligible for inclusion. Before DNA extraction, whole ileal mucosal biopsies were kept frozen at -80 degrees C. Genomic DNA was extracted from frozen whole biopsies using a TRizol-based method and was quantified with a NanoDrop 2000 spectrophotometer. The sample comprised ileal tissue. The receptor was derived from an adult with Crohn's disease. Recombination connected TRBV2 to TRBJ1-2, and 7 junction bases match TRBD1. Read as DNA, the sequence is TGTGCCAGCAATACAGGGGTCGGCTACACCTTC. Translated, this gives CASNTGVGYTF.